This T cell receptor (beta chain) came from a study of blood T cell repertoires in COVID-19. Study-wide context: Material from acute and convalescent COVID-19 was sourced from the United States, Italy and Spain. PBMCs, B-cell-depleted T cells, or T cells were the source of the cDNA or gDNA that made up the material.

Trimming shortened V by 0 bases and J by 4 bases, and 9 bases separated the two germline ends. This CDR3 is 14 amino acids long. Germline CDR1 MRHNA, CDR2 SNTAGT. Generated by immunoSEQ multiplex PCR, the TCRdb table keeps only in-frame clones and is missing some. There are about 260,000 clones in the sample; about 85% occur only once, and more than 10% lies in the top ten. Sequencing input: peripheral blood. The clonotype originates from a human donor in a cohort sampled during active COVID-19. The chain has TRBV6-4 and TRBJ1-2; D gene unclear. This CDR3 is CASSDSLSSYGYTF. As DNA, the CDR3 is TGTGCCAGCAGTGACTCCCTGAGTTCCTATGGCTACACCTTC.